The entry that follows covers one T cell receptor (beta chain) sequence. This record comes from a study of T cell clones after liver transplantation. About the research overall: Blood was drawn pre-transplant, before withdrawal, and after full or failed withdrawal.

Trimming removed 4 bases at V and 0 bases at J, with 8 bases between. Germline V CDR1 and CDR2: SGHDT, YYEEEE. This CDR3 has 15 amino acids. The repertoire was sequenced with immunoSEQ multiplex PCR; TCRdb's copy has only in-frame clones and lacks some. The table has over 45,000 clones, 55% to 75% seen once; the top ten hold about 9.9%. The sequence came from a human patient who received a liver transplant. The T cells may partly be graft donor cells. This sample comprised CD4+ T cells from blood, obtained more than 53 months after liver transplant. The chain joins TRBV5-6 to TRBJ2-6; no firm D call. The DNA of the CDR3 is TGTGCCAGCAGCCAAGATCACTCTGGGGCCAACGTCCTGACTTTC. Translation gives CASSQDHSGANVLTF.